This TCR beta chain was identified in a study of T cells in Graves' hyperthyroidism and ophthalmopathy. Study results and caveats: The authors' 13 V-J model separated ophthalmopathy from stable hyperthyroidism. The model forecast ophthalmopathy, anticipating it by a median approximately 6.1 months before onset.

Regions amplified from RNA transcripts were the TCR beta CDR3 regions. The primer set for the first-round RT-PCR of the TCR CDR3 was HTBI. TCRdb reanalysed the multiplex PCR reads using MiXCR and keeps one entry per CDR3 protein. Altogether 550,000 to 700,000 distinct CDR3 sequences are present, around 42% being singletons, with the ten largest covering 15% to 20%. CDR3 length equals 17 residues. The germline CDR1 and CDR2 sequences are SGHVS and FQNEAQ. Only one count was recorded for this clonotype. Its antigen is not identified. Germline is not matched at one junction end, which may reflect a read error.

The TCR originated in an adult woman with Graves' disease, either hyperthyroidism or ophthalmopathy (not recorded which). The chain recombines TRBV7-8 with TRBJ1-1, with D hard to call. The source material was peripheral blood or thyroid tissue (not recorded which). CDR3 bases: TGTGCCAGCAGCTTGGCGGCAGGCCCCGGCATGAACGCTGAAGCTTTCTTT. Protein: CASSLAAGPGMNAEAFF. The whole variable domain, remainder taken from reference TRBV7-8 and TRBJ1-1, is GAGVSQSPRYKVAKRGQDVALRCDPISGHVSLFWYQQALGQGPEFLTYFQNEAQLDKSGLPSDRFFAERPEGSVSTLKIQRTQQEDSAVYLCASSLAAGPGMNAEAFFGQGTRLTVV.